Below are 26 T cell receptor beta chains sequenced from a single sample in a study of PD-L1 blockade in urothelial cancer. Profiling relied on immunoSEQ multiplex PCR, and the TCRdb table lists in-frame clones only, not all of them. The table includes approximately 110,000 clones, over 75% detected once. Material: PBMCs, obtained around atezolizumab (anti-PD-L1) treatment. The receptors come from a man in his fifties or sixties with urothelial cancer.

The rearrangement joins TRBV4-2 to TRBJ2-2, with D uncertain. CDR3 length: 14 amino acids. With 0 bases removed from V and 3 bases from J, the gap between germline ends came to 5 bases. CDR1 LGHNA and CDR2 YNFKEQ come from the germline V gene. The CDR3 region has the DNA TGTGCCAGCAGCCAAGACGAGGACACCGGGGAGCTGTTTTTT. This translates into CASSQDEDTGELFF.

This chain connects TRBV19 to TRBJ2-5, with D possibly being TRBD2 (5 bases). CDR1 and CDR2 (germline): LNHDA, SQIVND (reference sequence). Trimming removed 3 bases from V and 4 bases from J, with 9 bases in between. This CDR3 has 13 residues. CDR3 loop: CASSMFRGETQYF. Here the CDR3 DNA reads TGTGCCAGTAGTATGTTTCGGGGAGAGACCCAGTACTTC.

A single count supports this clone. The gene calls are TRBV27 and TRBJ1-1; 7 bases line up with TRBD1. V was clipped by 3 bases and J by 3 bases; unmatched bases: 4. Germline CDR1 is MNHEY and CDR2 is SMNVEV (reference sequence). The CDR3 is 14 residues long. CDR3 nucleotides: TGTGCCAGCAGTTTGTCAGGGGGAGACACTGAAGCTTTCTTT. It yields the protein CASSLSGGDTEAFF.

This chain connects TRBV7-8 to TRBJ2-7; TRBD2 matches 8 bases. V dropped 5 bases and J dropped 4; count of bases not matched to a gene: 7. From germline, CDR1 is SGHVS and CDR2 FQNEAQ. The CDR3 is 14 residues long. The CDR3 spells CASSPGLVDYEQYF. DNA of the CDR3: TGTGCCAGCAGCCCGGGACTAGTTGATTACGAGCAGTACTTC.

The genes are TRBV28 and TRBJ2-7; D not resolved. The CDR3 runs to 13 residues. Trimming cost V 5 bases and J 2 bases, with 10 bases left between them. Germline V gene data show CDR1 as MDHEN and CDR2 as SYDVKM. CDR3 sequence (DNA): TGTGCCAGCAGTCCGATTGGAGCCTACGAGCAGTACTTC. Protein: CASSPIGAYEQYF.

The CDR3 sequence: CAISSGRGFYNEQFF. DNA for the CDR3: TGTGCCATCTCTAGCGGGAGGGGTTTCTACAATGAGCAGTTCTTC. This chain joins TRBV28 and TRBJ2-1; TRBD2 matches 12 bases. Germline V lookup: CDR1 MDHEN, CDR2 SYDVKM. This CDR3 has 15 amino acids. Unmatched junction bases numbered 7, after V lost 10 bases and J lost 3 bases.

The genes are TRBV6-5 and TRBJ2-7; 9 bases match TRBD2. This CDR3 has 14 amino acids. Germline CDR1 MNHEY, CDR2 SVGAGI. V lost 6 bases to trimming and J lost 6 bases; unmatched junction nucleotides: 9. CDR3 sequence reads: CASSLFSGSGEQYF. CDR3 nucleotide sequence: TGTGCCAGCAGCCTCTTTAGCGGGAGCGGCGAGCAGTACTTC.

This chain links TRBV4-2 with TRBJ1-4; 7 bases fit TRBD1. This CDR3 spans 15 amino acids. V lost 0 bases, J lost 4 bases, and 2 bases stayed unmatched. Germline CDR1 is LGHNA and CDR2 is YNFKEQ. This CDR3 reads CASSQDGQDNEKLFF. The DNA for the CDR3 is TGTGCCAGCAGCCAAGACGGACAGGATAATGAAAAACTGTTTTTT.

This chain connects TRBV7-9 to TRBJ1-4; D gene unclear. Germline CDR1 is SEHNR and CDR2 is FQNEAQ (reference sequence). V was cut by 3 bases and J by 5 bases, with 10 bases left in between. The CDR3 consists of 14 residues. The CDR3 bases are TGTGCCAGCAGCTTTGGAGGGCTGAATGAAAAACTGTTTTTT. This codes for CASSFGGLNEKLFF.

This clone has only a few counts. V gene TRBV28 combines with J gene TRBJ2-1; 9 nucleotides agree with TRBD2. Per germline, CDR1 MDHEN and CDR2 SYDVKM. V shed 6 bases, J shed 10 bases, and the junction held 13 bases outside the gene matches. The CDR3 runs 15 residues. The CDR3 protein is CASSRRAGGPVEQFF. DNA of the CDR3: TGTGCCAGCAGCCGTAGGGCGGGAGGGCCGGTGGAGCAGTTCTTC. The full variable domain, with the rest looked up from reference TRBV28 and TRBJ2-1, is DVKVTQSSRYLVKRTGEKVFLECVQDMDHENMFWYRQDPGLGLRLIYFSYDVKMKEKGDIPEGYSVSREKKERFSLILESASTNQTSMYLCASSRRAGGPVEQFFGPGTRLTVL.

This chain uses TRBV13 with TRBJ2-2; D is perhaps TRBD2 (6 bases). Trimming left V 3 bases short and J 0 bases short, with 11 bases between. Germline CDR1 PRHDT, CDR2 FYEKMQ (reference sequence). This CDR3 spans 16 amino acids. The CDR3 DNA follows: TGTGCCAGCAGCTTTTCTACGGGAGCGAACACCGGGGAGCTGTTTTTT. Its translation: CASSFSTGANTGELFF.

The rearrangement links TRBV30 to TRBJ2-5, with D possibly TRBD1 on 5 matching bases. Trimming left V 2 bases short and J 5 bases short, with 12 bases between. Germline V gene lookup returns CDR1 GTSNPN and CDR2 SVGIG (reference sequence). The CDR3 is 13 residues long. The CDR3 DNA reads TGTGCCTGGAGTCAGGGAACGTCGGAGACCCAGTACTTC. Residues: CAWSQGTSETQYF.

V and J are TRBV6-6 and TRBJ1-6, with 8 bases matching TRBD1. Germline loops: CDR1 MNHNY, CDR2 SVGAGI (reference sequence). V trimming: 5 bases; J trimming: 9 bases; junction bases outside the gene matches: 6. The CDR3 runs to 14 residues. The CDR3 region is CASSDRQGSSPLHF. The CDR3, as DNA: TGTGCCAGCAGTGATCGACAGGGGAGTTCACCCCTCCACTTT.

V is TRBV30 and J is TRBJ1-2; 7 nucleotides align to TRBD1. Unmatched junction bases numbered 10, after V lost 2 bases and J lost 4 bases. The CDR3 totals 15 residues. Germline values: CDR1 GTSNPN, CDR2 SVGIG (reference sequence). CDR3 DNA sequence: TGTGCCTGGAGTAGCCCACCAGGGGGACTCTATGGCTACACCTTC. This sequence encodes CAWSSPPGGLYGYTF.

This clone appeared a single time. This chain joins TRBV5-1 and TRBJ2-1, with TRBD1 identical over 10 bases. The CDR3 length is 15 residues. CDR1 SGHRS and CDR2 YFSETQ come from the germline V gene. With V trimmed by 2 bases and J by 8 bases, 7 bases remained unmatched. CDR3 sequence reads: CASSFQTGGADEQFF. The CDR3 region has the DNA TGCGCCAGCAGCTTTCAGACAGGGGGCGCTGATGAGCAGTTCTTC.

This chain connects TRBV10-2 to TRBJ1-1; TRBD1 is a possible D gene (5 bases). The germline V gene has CDR1 WSHSY and CDR2 SAAADI. The CDR3 extends over 12 amino acids. Trimming shortened V by 11 bases and J by 1 base, and 11 bases separated the two germline ends. CDR3 bases: TGCGCCGGGGGGACGGGGAACACTGAAGCTTTCTTT. It yields the protein CAGGTGNTEAFF.

V usage is TRBV2 and J usage is TRBJ2-1; TRBD2 matches at 11 bases. Germline trimming cut 4 bases from V and 4 bases from J; bases unmatched to any gene: 3. Germline V gene sequence: CDR1 SNHLY, CDR2 FYNNEI. The CDR3 runs to 15 residues. CDR3 coding DNA: TGTGCCAGCAGTGCTGGGACTAGCGGTTACAATGAGCAGTTCTTC. It specifies CASSAGTSGYNEQFF.

The rearrangement joins TRBV6-5 to TRBJ2-5; 9 bases map to TRBD1. Trimming removed 0 bases from V and 3 bases from J; junction bases left unmatched: 5. Germline V gives CDR1 MNHEY, CDR2 SVGAGI. The CDR3 is made up of 16 amino acids. The CDR3 loop reads CASSYSRDRAEETQYF. CDR3 bases: TGTGCCAGCAGTTACTCGAGGGACAGGGCTGAAGAGACCCAGTACTTC.

The gene calls are TRBV5-1 and TRBJ2-5; perhaps TRBD2 as D (6 bases). The V end lost 4 bases, the J end lost 3 bases, and 13 bases lay between the germline ends. CDR3 length: 14 residues. Germline-derived CDR1 and CDR2 are SGHRS and YFSETQ. CDR3 in DNA: TGCGCCAGCAGCGTTGCGGGACTTAAAGAGACCCAGTACTTC. The encoded protein is CASSVAGLKETQYF. The full variable domain, in which reference TRBV5-1 and TRBJ2-5 provide the parts outside the CDR3, is KAGVTQTPRYLIKTRGQQVTLSCSPISGHRSVSWYQQTPGQGLQFLFEYFSETQRNKGNFPGRFSGRQFSNSRSEMNVSTLELGDSALYLCASSVAGLKETQYFGPGTRLLVL.

A single count supports this clone. The V call is TRBV2, the J call TRBJ2-7, with 9 positions matching TRBD1. CDR1 is SNHLY, CDR2 FYNNEI, per germline. The CDR3 runs 15 residues. Trimming removed 5 bases from V and 2 bases from J; junction bases left unmatched: 7. In DNA, the CDR3 is TGTGCCAGCAGTCAGGGACAGGGAAGGACCTACGAGCAGTACTTC. Its translation is CASSQGQGRTYEQYF.

The chain has TRBV21-1 and TRBJ1-5. TRBV21-1 is termed a pseudogene. This CDR3 is 15 amino acids long. The CDR3 bases are TGTGCCAGCAGCCCCGGGGAAAAGGGCAATCAGCCCCAGCATTTT. Residues: CASSPGEKGNQPQHF.

The chain employs TRBV11-2 and TRBJ1-2; tentatively, D is TRBD1 (5 bases). V lost 4 bases to trimming and J lost 4 bases, with 10 bases between them. Germline CDR1 SGHAT, CDR2 FQNNGV. The CDR3 consists of 13 residues. Here the CDR3 reads CASSSTEVYGYTF. The CDR3, as DNA: TGTGCCAGCAGCTCGACAGAAGTCTATGGCTACACCTTC.

V is TRBV5-1 and J is TRBJ2-2; the match to TRBD2 covers 14 bases. Per the germline V gene, CDR1 is SGHRS and CDR2 is YFSETQ. After removal of 3 bases from V and 1 base from J, the junction contained 2 bases not matched to a gene. The CDR3 consists of 17 residues. The CDR3 reads CASSSGLAGENTGELFF. Written as DNA, the CDR3 is TGCGCCAGCAGCTCGGGACTAGCGGGGGAGAACACCGGGGAGCTGTTTTTT.

DNA for the CDR3: TGTGCCAGCGCCCCCCCAGGCAGGGGCACTGAAGCTTTCTTT. It translates to CASAPPGRGTEAFF. V usage is TRBV27 and J usage is TRBJ1-1; D possibly corresponds to TRBD1 (6 bases). Germline V lookup: CDR1 MNHEY, CDR2 SMNVEV (reference sequence). This CDR3 has 14 residues. With 8 bases removed from V and 4 bases from J, the gap between germline ends came to 17 bases.

This chain links TRBV5-1 with TRBJ1-2; D not resolved. The CDR3 is 13 amino acids. Germline V gene data show CDR1 as SGHRS and CDR2 as YFSETQ. V shed 0 bases and J shed 3 bases, with 6 bases lying between them. This chain's CDR3 is CASSLEPDYGYTF. The CDR3 bases are TGCGCCAGCAGCTTGGAACCGGACTATGGCTACACCTTC.

By share of the sample, this clone is medium-sized. The chain links TRBV2 to TRBJ1-4, with no clear D. The CDR3 spans 11 residues. Germline V gives CDR1 SNHLY, CDR2 FYNNEI. The V gene lost 6 bases and the J gene lost 8 bases, with 7 bases spanning the gap. The DNA of the CDR3 is TGTGCCAGCAGGCGGTCGGAAAAACTGTTTTTT. Translated: CASRRSEKLFF.